These 10 T cell receptor beta chains originate from one sample sequenced in a study of cytomegalovirus exposure and HLA in healthy donors. Primers for the PCR totalled 60 Vbeta and 13 Jbeta. The protocol was immunoSEQ multiplex PCR, while the TCRdb copy is restricted to in-frame clones and leaves out a portion. The table has some 140,000 clones, 79% seen once. The material sequenced was PBMCs. All receptors come from a man aged 40-49 years in good health and CMV-seropositive.

The chain is built from TRBV9 and TRBJ1-2; D gene ambiguous. In germline, CDR1 is SGDLS, CDR2 YYNGEE. Trimming removed 0 bases from V and 4 bases from J, with 10 bases in between. This CDR3 region has 14 residues. The CDR3 region is CASSVDSGSYGYTF. CDR3 nucleotides: TGTGCCAGCAGCGTAGACTCGGGATCCTATGGCTACACCTTC.

This clone was observed a handful of times. V gene TRBV4-1 combines with J gene TRBJ2-7, with TRBD2 matching 14 bases. J was trimmed by 0 bases and V by 4 bases; bases with no gene match: 8. This CDR3 contains 18 residues. The V gene's germline CDR1 is MGHRA and CDR2 YSYEKL. CDR3 nucleotide sequence: TGCGCCAGCAGCCCATTCAGGACTAGCGGGAGGCGCTCCTACGAGCAGTACTTC. Protein sequence: CASSPFRTSGRRSYEQYF.

The chain employs TRBV5-1 and TRBJ1-1, with TRBD1 identical over 9 bases. The CDR3 runs to 14 residues. V shed 4 bases, J shed 1 base, and the junction held 2 bases outside the gene matches. Germline loops: CDR1 SGHRS, CDR2 YFSETQ. The CDR3 spells CASSEQGANTEAFF. The CDR3 DNA is TGCGCCAGCAGCGAACAGGGGGCGAACACTGAAGCTTTCTTT.

J is TRBJ1-1 and V is TRBV7-9; TRBD1 aligns across 7 bases. J gave up 1 base and V 5 bases, and 10 bases lay outside the gene matches. This CDR3 is built from 16 residues. Germline-derived CDR1 and CDR2 are SEHNR and FQNEAQ (reference sequence). CDR3 sequence (DNA): TGTGCCAGCAGCAAGAAGGGGGCAGGGGGGAACACTGAAGCTTTCTTT. It translates to CASSKKGAGGNTEAFF.

The genes are TRBV6-1 and TRBJ2-1, with 9 bases that match TRBD2. The germline V gene encodes CDR1 MNHNS and CDR2 SASEGT. The CDR3 runs 15 residues. The J segment lost 2 bases and the V segment lost 2 bases, leaving 1 base of the junction unmatched. The DNA of the CDR3 is TGTGCCAGCAGTGAAATAGCGGGAGCCTACAATGAGCAGTTCTTC. The encoded protein is CASSEIAGAYNEQFF.

The V gene is TRBV6-5, the J gene TRBJ1-2; TRBD1 might be the D (5 bases). The CDR3 sequence is 13 residues long. CDR1 and CDR2 from the germline V gene are MNHEY and SVGAGI. V lost 5 bases to trimming and J lost 2 bases, with 9 bases between them. For the CDR3, the DNA is TGTGCCAGCAGTCCTCAGGGAAACTATGGCTACACCTTC. Its translation: CASSPQGNYGYTF.

The J gene is TRBJ1-5, the V gene TRBV5-6; no definite D call. Germline CDR1 and CDR2: SGHDT and YYEEEE. The V gene lost 5 bases and the J gene lost 2 bases, with 14 bases spanning the gap. The CDR3 length is 15 residues. The CDR3: CASSFRSQGNQPQHF. CDR3 nucleotides: TGTGCCAGCAGTTTTCGGTCTCAGGGCAATCAGCCCCAGCATTTT.

The chain couples TRBV19 to TRBJ1-1; weak D call: TRBD1 (5 bases). V was clipped by 0 bases and J by 0 bases, with 11 bases between them. Looked up from germline, CDR1 is LNHDA and CDR2 is SQIVND (reference sequence). This CDR3 comprises 16 residues. The CDR3 loop is CASSIEGQSLNTEAFF. CDR3 nucleotides: TGTGCCAGTAGTATAGAGGGGCAGTCTTTGAACACTGAAGCTTTCTTT. Complete variable domain (other parts from reference TRBV19 and TRBJ1-1): DGGITQSPKYLFRKEGQNVTLSCEQNLNHDAMYWYRQDPGQGLRLIYYSQIVNDFQKGDIAEGYSVSREKKESFPLTVTSAQKNPTAFYLCASSIEGQSLNTEAFFGQGTRLTVV.

The chain is built from TRBV18 and TRBJ1-3; D is unclear. This CDR3 contains 15 residues. CDR1 and CDR2 (germline): KGHSH, LQKENI. V was shortened by 3 bases and J by 0 bases, with 9 bases between the two germline ends. CDR3 region: CASSPTIGSGNTIYF. CDR3 nucleotide sequence: TGTGCCAGCTCACCGACTATCGGCTCTGGAAACACCATATATTTT.

The V gene is TRBV6-6, the J gene TRBJ2-1; D possibly corresponds to TRBD2 (6 bases). The length of the CDR3 is 14 residues. Between the trimmed V and J ends, which lost 2 bases and 9 bases, there was a span of 14 bases. The germline V gene encodes CDR1 MNHNY and CDR2 SVGAGI (reference sequence). CDR3 loop: CASSYGRGNTEQFF. In DNA, the CDR3 is TGTGCCAGCAGTTACGGGCGCGGGAACACTGAGCAGTTCTTC.